Following are 27 T cell receptor beta chains from one sample sequenced in a study of vaccination effects on CD4 cells after COVID-19. Sequencing used immunoSEQ multiplex PCR; TCRdb keeps in-frame clones, though not all of them. The sample consists of tens of thousands of clones, around 70% of them appearing once. After roughly 10 days in culture, the CD4+ T cells were isolated. Participants got two doses of BNT162b2 or mRNA-1273 vaccine. The antigens of these receptors remain unknown. The sample consisted of CD4+ T cells from PBMCs cultured without peptide, taken after COVID-19 vaccination. Receptors originate from a human donor who received a COVID-19 vaccine.

A few counts support this clone. V gene TRBV6-5 combines with J gene TRBJ1-2, with 9 bases matching TRBD1. The V segment lost 6 bases and the J segment 8 bases; nucleotides outside the gene matches: 10. Germline V gene sequence: CDR1 MNHEY, CDR2 SVGAGI. The CDR3 has 14 residues. The CDR3 DNA reads as TGTGCCAGCAGGATGGGACAGGGATCAGAGGGCTACACCTTC. It translates to CASRMGQGSEGYTF.

This sequence joins TRBV5-5 and TRBJ2-5; the D is unclear. Trimming shortened V by 2 bases and J by 2 bases, and 10 bases separated the two germline ends. There are 14 residues in the CDR3. The germline V gene has CDR1 SGHKS and CDR2 YYEKEE (reference sequence). This CDR3 reads CASSFSLPQETQYF. In nucleotides, the CDR3 is TGTGCCAGCAGCTTTTCACTACCTCAAGAGACCCAGTACTTC.

This chain uses TRBV10-1 with TRBJ1-6; 8 bases fit TRBD1. CDR3 length: 14 residues. The V gene end was trimmed by 0 bases and the J gene end by 9 bases; junction bases not matched to a gene: 1. The germline gives CDR1 WNHNN, CDR2 SYGVQD (reference sequence). CDR3: CASSESTGASPLHF. The CDR3 DNA follows: TGCGCCAGCAGTGAGTCGACAGGGGCTTCACCCCTCCACTTT.

The chain combines TRBV5-1 with TRBJ2-1; D could derive from TRBD1 or TRBD2 (6 bases each). The germline CDR1 and CDR2 sequences are SGHRS and YFSETQ. V was pared by 5 bases and J by 5 bases, with 11 bases between. This CDR3 has 13 residues. The DNA for the CDR3 is TGCGCCAGCAGGGCGGGGACACACAATGAGCAGTTCTTC. This gives the protein CASRAGTHNEQFF.

The rearrangement uses TRBV6-6 and TRBJ1-2, with D perhaps TRBD1 (6 bases). Trimming took 7 bases from V and 3 from J, leaving 18 bases between them. The length of the CDR3 is 15 residues. Germline values: CDR1 MNHNY, CDR2 SVGAGI (reference sequence). The CDR3 bases are TGTGCCAGCATTGGCCAGGGACATACCGACTATGGCTACACCTTC. Protein product: CASIGQGHTDYGYTF.

The CDR3 nucleotides are TGTGCCAGCAGCGTAGCCGGGGGTGGTGGTCGCTACACCTTC. Amino acids: CASSVAGGGGRYTF. The rearrangement joins TRBV9 to TRBJ1-2, with a weak D call TRBD1 (5 bases). Deletions cut 0 bases from V and 9 bases from J, with 15 bases between. The CDR3 runs to 14 residues. The germline gives CDR1 SGDLS, CDR2 YYNGEE.

This chain uses TRBV2 with TRBJ1-2, with 8 bases that match TRBD1. CDR3 size: 15 residues. Germline CDR1 and CDR2: SNHLY and FYNNEI. V gave up 6 bases and J gave up 6 bases; unmatched junction bases: 12. The CDR3 reads CASSLTSDREDGYTF. The CDR3 DNA reads TGTGCCAGCAGCCTAACCTCGGACAGGGAGGATGGCTACACCTTC.

The J gene is TRBJ2-5, the V gene TRBV5-1, with D perhaps matching TRBD2 (5 bases). The CDR3 totals 14 residues. V was cut by 5 bases and J by 3 bases, with 14 bases left in between. CDR1 and CDR2 from the germline V gene are SGHRS and YFSETQ. DNA for the CDR3: TGCGCCAGCAGAGAGGGTACCGTGAAAGAGACCCAGTACTTC. This translates into CASREGTVKETQYF. Full variable domain (rest looked up from reference TRBV5-1 and TRBJ2-5): KAGVTQTPRYLIKTRGQQVTLSCSPISGHRSVSWYQQTPGQGLQFLFEYFSETQRNKGNFPGRFSGRQFSNSRSEMNVSTLELGDSALYLCASREGTVKETQYFGPGTRLLVL.

The rearrangement uses TRBV5-1 and TRBJ2-1; D call uncertain. This CDR3 contains 15 residues. V was trimmed by 4 bases and J by 2 bases, leaving 13 bases between them. Germline CDR1 reads SGHRS; CDR2 reads YFSETQ. The CDR3 is CASSPNSPTYNEQFF. The CDR3 DNA is TGCGCCAGCAGCCCCAATAGCCCCACCTACAATGAGCAGTTCTTC.

The CDR3 bases are TGTGCCAGCAGCTTGGAGAGAGGAAATCAGCCCCAGCATTTT. It is translated as CASSLERGNQPQHF. The gene calls are TRBV5-6 and TRBJ1-5; D uncertain. This CDR3 contains 14 residues. V lost 0 bases and J lost 4, with 8 bases in between. Germline lookup yields CDR1 SGHDT and CDR2 YYEEEE.

The V gene is TRBV24-1, the J gene TRBJ1-1; D is perhaps TRBD1 (6 bases). CDR1 is KGHDR and CDR2 is SFDVKD in the germline V gene. Trimming took off 8 bases at V and 0 bases at J, with 12 bases between the two ends. The length of the CDR3 is 14 residues. CDR3 region: CATTVTGMNTEAFF. CDR3 nucleotide sequence: TGTGCCACCACAGTTACAGGGATGAACACTGAAGCTTTCTTT.

This clone was seen a few times. The chain couples TRBV9 to TRBJ2-1, with D maybe TRBD2 (5 bases). CDR1 and CDR2 (germline): SGDLS, YYNGEE. V lost 2 bases and J lost 3, with 12 bases in between. This CDR3 comprises 15 residues. Here the CDR3 DNA reads TGTGCCAGCAGCGTCGACTCAAGCGGCTACAATGAGCAGTTCTTC. Its translation is CASSVDSSGYNEQFF.

This clone appeared once. The rearrangement links TRBV6-5 to TRBJ2-7; D tentatively fits TRBD1 or TRBD2 (5 bases each). Trimming took off 6 bases at V and 6 bases at J, with 15 bases between the two ends. This CDR3 is built from 13 residues. The V gene's germline CDR1 is MNHEY and CDR2 SVGAGI. The CDR3 is CASSRGATTEQYV. For the CDR3, the DNA is TGTGCCAGCAGCCGAGGGGCAACAACCGAGCAGTACGTC.

The chain has TRBV6-6 and TRBJ1-2, with 9 positions matching TRBD1. There are 13 residues in the CDR3. CDR1 MNHNY and CDR2 SVGAGI come from the germline V gene (reference sequence). J gave up 14 bases and V 6 bases, and 13 bases lay outside the gene matches. CDR3 coding DNA: TGTGCCAGCAGGTACCGACAGGGGGAGGCTCTTACCTTC. Translated, it gives CASRYRQGEALTF.

For this clone: Other DNA sequences in the sample encode the same CDR3. The chain links TRBV5-1 to TRBJ2-2; D remains ambiguous. V shed 0 bases and J shed 1 base, with 4 bases lying between them. Germline assignment: CDR1 SGHRS and CDR2 YFSETQ. The CDR3 has 14 amino acids. The CDR3 region is CASSLGQNTGELFF. CDR3 nucleotide sequence: TGCGCCAGCAGCTTGGGCCAGAACACCGGGGAGCTGTTTTTT.

The chain has TRBV4-3 and TRBJ1-1; D gene ambiguous. This CDR3 is 15 amino acids long. Trimming pared 0 bases from V and 4 bases from J, leaving 12 bases between. Germline-derived CDR1 and CDR2 are LGHNA and YSLEER. The CDR3 nucleotides are TGCGCCAGCAGCCAAGATACAGTGAGAGTCACTGAAGCTTTCTTT. Protein sequence: CASSQDTVRVTEAFF.

V gene TRBV12-3 or TRBV12-4 combines with J gene TRBJ1-1, with D possibly TRBD1 on 5 matching bases. CDR3 size: 13 residues. Trimming took 5 bases from V and 1 from J, leaving 8 bases between them. Here the CDR3 DNA reads TGTGCCAGCAGTCTCGGGACGAACACTGAAGCTTTCTTT. This codes for CASSLGTNTEAFF.

The chain is built from TRBV3-1 (or the pseudogene TRBV3-2) and TRBJ2-6; D is unclear. Germline V gene data show CDR1 as LGHDT and CDR2 as YNNKEL (reference sequence). V was pared by 0 bases and J by 0 bases, with 9 bases between. The CDR3 contains 17 residues. The CDR3 sequence: CASSQDSLSSGANVLTF. The CDR3 DNA sequence: TGTGCCAGCAGCCAAGATAGTTTGAGCTCTGGGGCCAACGTCCTGACTTTC.

The chain couples TRBV6-1 to TRBJ2-7; possibly TRBD1 for D (6 bases). The CDR3 runs 14 residues. Trimming pared 1 base from V and 2 bases from J, leaving 9 bases between. The V gene's germline CDR1 is MNHNS and CDR2 SASEGT. DNA of the CDR3: TGTGCCAGCAGTGAAGTTGGACAGACCTACGAGCAGTACGTC. It codes for CASSEVGQTYEQYV.

The chain joins TRBV25-1 to TRBJ1-6, with 9 nucleotides matching TRBD1. The CDR3 is 15 residues long. Trimming removed 5 bases from V and 5 bases from J; junction bases left unmatched: 4. Germline loops: CDR1 MGHDK, CDR2 SYGVNS. CDR3 DNA: TGTGCCAGCAGTCGGACAGGGGATAATAATTCACCCCTCCACTTT. Translated: CASSRTGDNNSPLHF.

The chain is built from TRBV3-1 (or the pseudogene TRBV3-2) and TRBJ1-2, with D perhaps matching TRBD1 (6 bases). The V and J ends lost 0 bases and 7 bases respectively, with 12 bases between them. This CDR3 has 14 amino acids. Germline V gene data show CDR1 as LGHDT and CDR2 as YNNKEL (reference sequence). CDR3 loop: CASSQDQGRGGYTF. The CDR3 coding sequence is TGTGCCAGCAGCCAAGATCAGGGGCGGGGTGGCTACACCTTC.

This clone was counted between two and nine times. This chain uses TRBV24-1 with TRBJ2-5; possibly TRBD1 for D (6 bases). V shed 0 bases and J shed 5 bases, with 15 bases lying between them. The length of the CDR3 is 16 residues. Germline V gives CDR1 KGHDR, CDR2 SFDVKD. The CDR3 loop reads CATSDLLRGKPETQYF. The CDR3 DNA reads TGTGCCACCAGTGATTTGCTCAGGGGTAAGCCTGAGACCCAGTACTTC.

The V gene is TRBV11-2, the J gene TRBJ2-4, with 8 bases aligning to TRBD2. CDR3 length equals 14 residues. Trimming removed 4 bases from V and 4 bases from J; junction bases left unmatched: 3. Germline values: CDR1 SGHAT, CDR2 FQNNGV. Here the CDR3 reads CASSSRLAKNIQYF. The CDR3 DNA reads TGTGCCAGCAGCTCCAGACTAGCGAAAAACATTCAGTACTTC.

The gene calls are TRBV4-1 and TRBJ2-5, with 8 bases lining up with TRBD2. After removal of 2 bases from V and 2 bases from J, the junction contained 10 bases not matched to a gene. The CDR3 has 17 amino acids. The germline V gene has CDR1 MGHRA and CDR2 YSYEKL. As DNA, the CDR3 is TGCGCCAGCAGCCAACGTGGACTAGCAGAATCTCAAGAGACCCAGTACTTC. Translated, it gives CASSQRGLAESQETQYF.

V and J are TRBV10-3 and TRBJ1-4, with 9 positions matching TRBD1. The CDR3 sequence is 15 residues long. Germline V gene sequence: CDR1 ENHRY, CDR2 SYGVKD. Trimming removed 5 bases from V and 1 base from J; junction bases left unmatched: 2. The CDR3 loop reads CAISPGQGTNEKLFF. For the CDR3, the DNA is TGTGCCATCAGTCCGGGACAGGGAACTAATGAAAAACTGTTTTTT.

CDR3 sequence (DNA): TGTGCCAGCAGCTTAGATGACAGGGTTAGTTTTCCAGATACGCAGTATTTT. It is translated as CASSLDDRVSFPDTQYF. J is TRBJ2-3 and V is TRBV11-2, with 7 bases identical to TRBD1. Per germline, CDR1 SGHAT and CDR2 FQNNGV. J lost 4 bases, V lost 0 bases, and 10 bases had no gene match. The CDR3 totals 17 residues.

The CDR3 region has the DNA TGCAGCGTTGAAGATCCCAGCTTCGATGTGTCTGAAGCTTTCTTT. Its protein product is CSVEDPSFDVSEAFF. V and J are TRBV29-1 and TRBJ1-1, with D unresolved. This CDR3 comprises 15 residues. Trimming pared 0 bases from V and 6 bases from J, leaving 17 bases between. Germline CDR1 is SQVTM and CDR2 is ANQGSEA.